This T cell receptor (beta chain) emerged from a study of blood T cells in healthy people across ages. As for the study in general: Capturing about one barcoded beta molecule per two T cells was achieved by template switching.

Drawing of peripheral blood yielded 8.5 to 10 milliliters from each donor. A sample-barcoded 5' primer and a J-beta primer mix were used in a second PCR of roughly 7 to 12 cycles. TCRdb independently ran MiXCR on the 5' RACE reads; one entry per CDR3 protein. The table lists about 640,000 distinct CDR3 sequences, about 30% of them singletons. Study-wide results and caveats: The diversity estimates, figures obtained from one million T cells, were considered underestimates. PBMCs that were unsorted prevented a conclusive naive versus antigen-experienced comparison.

Notes on this clonotype: Its specificity is not known. A much larger clone is a single base away; this may be a read error.

Germline CDR1 reads GTSNPN; CDR2 reads SVGIG (reference sequence). The CDR3 consists of 12 residues. The V and J ends lost 8 bases and 9 bases, in that order; junction bases with no gene match: 12. The sample comprised blood. The rearrangement links TRBV30 to TRBJ1-2; 7 bases are a match to TRBD1. The sequence derives from a woman of 80 years or more in good health. CDR3 protein: CARSDRSDRYTF. The CDR3 coding sequence is TGTGCCCGGTCGGACAGGTCTGATCGCTACACCTTC.